The 9 T cell receptor beta chains below all came from one sample that was sequenced in a study of T cell changes during pregnancy in multiple sclerosis. Repertoires were generated with immunoSEQ multiplex PCR, while TCRdb's copy carries only in-frame clones and drops some. The data show tens of thousands of clones, with roughly 92% seen just once and more than 2.5% held by the top ten. The sequenced sample was peripheral blood, obtained in the first trimester of pregnancy. Every receptor here comes from a female donor with multiple sclerosis, enrolled in a pregnancy study.

This chain connects TRBV18 to TRBJ1-2; the match to TRBD1 covers 12 bases. V lost 5 bases and J lost 2; bases outside the gene matches: 12. Looked up from germline, CDR1 is KGHSH and CDR2 is LQKENI. This CDR3 is 18 amino acids long. CDR3 nucleotides: TGTGCCAGCTCAATGACGCCGGGACAGGGGGCGTACAACTATGGCTACACCTTC. Translated: CASSMTPGQGAYNYGYTF.

Only one count was recorded for this clone. The rearrangement links TRBV2 to TRBJ2-1; 7 nucleotides match TRBD2. Trimming cost V 6 bases and J 6 bases; bases outside gene matches: 5. CDR1 and CDR2 (germline): SNHLY, FYNNEI. This CDR3 spans 13 amino acids. The CDR3 spells CASSSRTSNEQFF. In nucleotides, the CDR3 is TGTGCCAGCAGCTCCCGGACTAGCAATGAGCAGTTCTTC.

This chain links TRBV28 with TRBJ1-5, with a possible D match to TRBD1 (6 bases). The V gene's germline CDR1 is MDHEN and CDR2 SYDVKM. Trimming took 4 bases from V and 2 from J, leaving 15 bases between them. The CDR3 runs to 16 residues. The CDR3 reads CASSSKQGNGNQPQHF. The CDR3, as DNA: TGTGCCAGCAGTTCGAAACAGGGAAACGGCAATCAGCCCCAGCATTTT.

By share of the sample, this clone is medium-sized. The chain is built from TRBV27 and TRBJ1-6; D is uncertain. The CDR3 consists of 14 residues. From germline, CDR1 is MNHEY and CDR2 SMNVEV (reference sequence). Between the trimmed V and J ends, which lost 2 bases and 5 bases, there was a span of 7 bases. The CDR3, as DNA: TGTGCCAGCAGTTTAACGGCGGATAATTCACCCCTCCACTTT. Translated, it gives CASSLTADNSPLHF.

The chain carries TRBV7-2 and TRBJ1-1; TRBD1 is a possible D gene (6 bases). The CDR3 totals 13 residues. Trimming pared 5 bases from V and 3 bases from J, leaving 10 bases between. Looked up from germline, CDR1 is SGHTA and CDR2 is FQGNSA. In DNA, the CDR3 is TGTGCCAGCAGCACAGGACAGTACACTGAAGCTTTCTTT. Residues: CASSTGQYTEAFF. Complete variable domain (other parts from reference TRBV7-2 and TRBJ1-1): GAGVSQSPSNKVTEKGKDVELRCDPISGHTALYWYRQSLGQGLEFLIYFQGNSAPDKSGLPSDRFSAERTGGSVSTLTIQRTQQEDSAVYLCASSTGQYTEAFFGQGTRLTVV.

The chain combines TRBV9 with TRBJ2-7; D possibly corresponds to TRBD1 (5 bases). V was shortened by 4 bases and J by 3 bases, with 11 bases between the two germline ends. Germline V CDR1 and CDR2: SGDLS, YYNGEE. The CDR3 loop spans 13 amino acids. The CDR3: CASSKDTDYEQYF. CDR3 nucleotides: TGTGCCAGCAGCAAGGACACAGACTACGAGCAGTACTTC.

The V and J genes are TRBV5-1 and TRBJ2-2, with TRBD2 matching over 8 bases. CDR1 SGHRS and CDR2 YFSETQ come from the germline V gene. This CDR3 has 18 residues. V dropped 4 bases and J dropped 2; count of bases not matched to a gene: 13. DNA for the CDR3: TGCGCCAGCAGCCCCTTTAAGAGCGGGGGAGTTAACACCGGGGAGCTGTTTTTT. This codes for CASSPFKSGGVNTGELFF. Using reference TRBV5-1 and TRBJ2-2 for the parts outside the CDR3, the full variable domain is KAGVTQTPRYLIKTRGQQVTLSCSPISGHRSVSWYQQTPGQGLQFLFEYFSETQRNKGNFPGRFSGRQFSNSRSEMNVSTLELGDSALYLCASSPFKSGGVNTGELFFGEGSRLTVL.

This rearrangement joins TRBV30 to TRBJ1-4, with D possibly being TRBD1 (5 bases). The CDR3 covers 15 residues. Trimming stripped 1 base from V and 8 bases from J, with 17 bases between. The germline V gene encodes CDR1 GTSNPN and CDR2 SVGIG (reference sequence). Written as DNA, the CDR3 is TGTGCCTGGAGTGCCCAGCAGGGAAGAGGAGAAAAACTGTTTTTT. Translating it yields CAWSAQQGRGEKLFF.

This chain joins TRBV9 and TRBJ2-5; tentatively, D is TRBD1 (6 bases). Trimming pared 9 bases from V and 1 base from J, leaving 13 bases between. The CDR3 loop spans 13 amino acids. Germline V gene data show CDR1 as SGDLS and CDR2 as YYNGEE. The CDR3 DNA is TGTGCCACTCACCCAGGGGTCCAAGAGACCCAGTACTTC. This codes for CATHPGVQETQYF.